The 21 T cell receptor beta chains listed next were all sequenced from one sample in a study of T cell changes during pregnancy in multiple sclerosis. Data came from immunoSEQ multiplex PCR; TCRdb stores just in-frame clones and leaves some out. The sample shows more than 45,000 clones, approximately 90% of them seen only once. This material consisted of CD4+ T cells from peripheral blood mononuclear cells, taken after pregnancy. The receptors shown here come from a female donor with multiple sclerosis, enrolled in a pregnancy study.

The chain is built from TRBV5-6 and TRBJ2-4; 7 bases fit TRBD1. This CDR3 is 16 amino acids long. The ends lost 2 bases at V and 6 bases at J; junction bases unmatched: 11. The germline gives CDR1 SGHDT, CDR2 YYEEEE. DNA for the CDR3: TGTGCCAGCAGCTTTATCCGGACAGGTCTGCTAAACATTCAGTACTTC. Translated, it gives CASSFIRTGLLNIQYF. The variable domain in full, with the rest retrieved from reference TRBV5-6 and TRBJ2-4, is DAGVTQSPTHLIKTRGQQVTLRCSPKSGHDTVSWYQQALGQGPQFIFQYYEEEERQRGNFPDRFSGHQFPNYSSELNVNALLLGDSALYLCASSFIRTGLLNIQYFGAGTRLSVL.

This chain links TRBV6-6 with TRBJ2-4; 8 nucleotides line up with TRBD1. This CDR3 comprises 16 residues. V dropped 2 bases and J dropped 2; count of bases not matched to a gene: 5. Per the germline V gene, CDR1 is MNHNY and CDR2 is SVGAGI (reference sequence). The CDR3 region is CASSYLRQGSKNIQYF. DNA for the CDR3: TGTGCCAGCAGTTACCTAAGACAGGGGTCCAAAAACATTCAGTACTTC.

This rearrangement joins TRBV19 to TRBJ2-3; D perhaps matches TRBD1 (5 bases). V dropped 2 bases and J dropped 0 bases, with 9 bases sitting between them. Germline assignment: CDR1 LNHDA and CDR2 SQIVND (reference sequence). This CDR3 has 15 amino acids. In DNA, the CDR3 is TGTGCCAGTAGTATAAGGGGAACTAGCACAGATACGCAGTATTTT. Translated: CASSIRGTSTDTQYF.

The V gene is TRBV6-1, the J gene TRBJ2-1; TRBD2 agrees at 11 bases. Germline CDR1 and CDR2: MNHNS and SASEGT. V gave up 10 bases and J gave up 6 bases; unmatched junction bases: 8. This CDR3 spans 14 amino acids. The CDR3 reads CAIIAGGPGNEQFF. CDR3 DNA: TGTGCCATTATAGCGGGGGGGCCGGGCAATGAGCAGTTCTTC.

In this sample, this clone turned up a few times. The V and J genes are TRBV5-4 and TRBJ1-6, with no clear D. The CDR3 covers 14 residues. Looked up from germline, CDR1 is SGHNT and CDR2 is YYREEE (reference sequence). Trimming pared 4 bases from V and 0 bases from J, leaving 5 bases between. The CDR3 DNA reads TGTGCCAGCAGCCACAGCTCCTATAATTCACCCCTCCACTTT. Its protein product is CASSHSSYNSPLHF.

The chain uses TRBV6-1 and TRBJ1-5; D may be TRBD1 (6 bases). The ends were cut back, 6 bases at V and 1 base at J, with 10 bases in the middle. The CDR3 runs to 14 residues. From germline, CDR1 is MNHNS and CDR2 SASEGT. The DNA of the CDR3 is TGTGCCAGCAGAGAACAGGGCAGCAATCAGCCCCAGCATTTT. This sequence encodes CASREQGSNQPQHF.

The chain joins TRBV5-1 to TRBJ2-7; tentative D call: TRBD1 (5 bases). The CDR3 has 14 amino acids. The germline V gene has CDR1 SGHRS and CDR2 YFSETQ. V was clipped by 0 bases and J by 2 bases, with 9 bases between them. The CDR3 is CASSLEGPPYEQYF. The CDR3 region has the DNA TGCGCCAGCAGCTTGGAGGGGCCCCCCTACGAGCAGTACTTC.

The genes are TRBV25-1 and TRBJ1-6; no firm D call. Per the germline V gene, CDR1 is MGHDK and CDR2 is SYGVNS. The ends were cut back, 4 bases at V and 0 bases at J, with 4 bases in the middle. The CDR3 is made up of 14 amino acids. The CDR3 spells CASSVSSYNSPLHF. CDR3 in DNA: TGTGCCAGCAGTGTGAGCTCCTATAATTCACCCCTCCACTTT.

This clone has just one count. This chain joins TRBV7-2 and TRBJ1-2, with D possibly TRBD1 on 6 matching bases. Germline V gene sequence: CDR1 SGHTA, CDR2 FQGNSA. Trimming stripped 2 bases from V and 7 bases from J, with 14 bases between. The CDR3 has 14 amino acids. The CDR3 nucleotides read TGTGCCAGCAGCTTATCCGGGACACTAAGTGGCTACACCTTC. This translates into CASSLSGTLSGYTF.

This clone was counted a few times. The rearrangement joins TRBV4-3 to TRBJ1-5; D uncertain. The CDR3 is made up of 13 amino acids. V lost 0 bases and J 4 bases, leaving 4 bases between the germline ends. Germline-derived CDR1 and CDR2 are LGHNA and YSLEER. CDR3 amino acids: CASSQDLNQPQHF. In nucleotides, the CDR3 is TGCGCCAGCAGCCAAGATCTTAATCAGCCCCAGCATTTT.

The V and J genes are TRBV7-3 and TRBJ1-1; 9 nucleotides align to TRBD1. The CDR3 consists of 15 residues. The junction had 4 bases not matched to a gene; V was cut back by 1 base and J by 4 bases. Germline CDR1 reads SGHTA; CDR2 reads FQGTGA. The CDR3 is CASSLMGQGSTEAFF. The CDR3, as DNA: TGTGCCAGCAGCTTAATGGGACAGGGTAGCACTGAAGCTTTCTTT.

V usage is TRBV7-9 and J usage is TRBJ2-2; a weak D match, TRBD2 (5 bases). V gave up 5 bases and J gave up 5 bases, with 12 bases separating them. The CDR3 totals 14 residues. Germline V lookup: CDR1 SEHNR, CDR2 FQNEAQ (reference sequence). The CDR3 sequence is CASSPPLGTGELFF. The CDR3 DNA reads TGTGCCAGCAGCCCCCCACTAGGAACCGGGGAGCTGTTTTTT.

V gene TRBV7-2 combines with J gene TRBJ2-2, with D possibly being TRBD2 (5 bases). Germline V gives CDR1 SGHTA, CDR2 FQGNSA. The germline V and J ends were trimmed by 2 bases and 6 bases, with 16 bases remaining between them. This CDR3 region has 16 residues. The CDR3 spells CASSLLGLAEPGELFF. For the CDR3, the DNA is TGTGCCAGCAGCTTATTAGGTCTAGCTGAACCCGGGGAGCTGTTTTTT. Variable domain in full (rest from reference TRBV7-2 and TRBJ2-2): GAGVSQSPSNKVTEKGKDVELRCDPISGHTALYWYRQSLGQGLEFLIYFQGNSAPDKSGLPSDRFSAERTGGSVSTLTIQRTQQEDSAVYLCASSLLGLAEPGELFFGEGSRLTVL.

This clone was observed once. The CDR3 here is CASQRTSGGLTEAFF. In nucleotides, the CDR3 is TGTGCCAGCCAGAGAACTTCAGGGGGCCTAACTGAAGCTTTCTTT. The chain is built from TRBV2 and TRBJ1-1; 8 bases fit TRBD1. The CDR3 runs 15 residues. Germline CDR1 reads SNHLY; CDR2 reads FYNNEI. The trim removed 8 bases at V and 5 bases at J, leaving 13 bases unmatched.

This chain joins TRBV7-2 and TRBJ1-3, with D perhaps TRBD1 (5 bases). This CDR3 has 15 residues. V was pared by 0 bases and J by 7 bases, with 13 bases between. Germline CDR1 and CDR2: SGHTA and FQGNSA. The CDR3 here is CASSLAGLKGNTIYF. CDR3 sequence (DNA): TGTGCCAGCAGCTTAGCGGGCCTTAAGGGGAACACCATATATTTT.

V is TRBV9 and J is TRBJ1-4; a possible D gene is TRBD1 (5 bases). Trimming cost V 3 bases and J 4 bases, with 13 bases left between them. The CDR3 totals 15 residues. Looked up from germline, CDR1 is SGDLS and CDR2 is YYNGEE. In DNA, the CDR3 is TGTGCCAGCAGCGAGACTGGGGCCCTTAATGAAAAACTGTTTTTT. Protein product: CASSETGALNEKLFF.

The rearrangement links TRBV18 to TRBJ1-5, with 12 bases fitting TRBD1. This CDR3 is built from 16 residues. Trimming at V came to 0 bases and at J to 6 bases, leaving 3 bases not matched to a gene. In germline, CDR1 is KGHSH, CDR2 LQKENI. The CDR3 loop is CASSPPWDRGPQPQHF. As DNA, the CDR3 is TGTGCCAGCTCACCACCCTGGGACAGGGGGCCTCAGCCCCAGCATTTT.

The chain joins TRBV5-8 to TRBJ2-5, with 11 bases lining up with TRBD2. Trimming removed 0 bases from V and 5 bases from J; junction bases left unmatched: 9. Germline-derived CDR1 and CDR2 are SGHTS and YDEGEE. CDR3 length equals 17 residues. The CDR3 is CASSLGLAGGLHETQYF. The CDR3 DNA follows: TGTGCCAGCAGCTTGGGGCTAGCGGGGGGCCTTCATGAGACCCAGTACTTC.

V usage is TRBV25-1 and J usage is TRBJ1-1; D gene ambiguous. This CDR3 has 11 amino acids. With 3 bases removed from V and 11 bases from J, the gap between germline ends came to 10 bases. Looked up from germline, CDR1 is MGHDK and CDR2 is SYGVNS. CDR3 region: CASSDYGGAFF. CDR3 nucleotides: TGTGCCAGCAGTGACTACGGAGGGGCTTTCTTT.

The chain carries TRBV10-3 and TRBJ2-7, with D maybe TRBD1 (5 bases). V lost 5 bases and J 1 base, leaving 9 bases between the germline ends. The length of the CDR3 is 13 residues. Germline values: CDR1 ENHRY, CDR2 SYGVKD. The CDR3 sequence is CAISPRDSYEQYF. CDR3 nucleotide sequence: TGTGCCATCAGTCCCAGGGATTCCTACGAGCAGTACTTC.

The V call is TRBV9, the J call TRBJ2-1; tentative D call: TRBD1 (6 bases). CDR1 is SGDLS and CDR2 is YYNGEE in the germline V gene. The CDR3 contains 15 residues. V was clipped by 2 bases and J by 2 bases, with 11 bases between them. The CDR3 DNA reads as TGTGCCAGCAGCGTCCAGGGACAAGCCTACAATGAGCAGTTCTTC. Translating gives CASSVQGQAYNEQFF.